This T cell receptor beta chain was identified during a study of cytomegalovirus exposure and HLA in healthy donors. PCR employed 60 Vbeta and 13 Jbeta primers. In the original workflow: There were around 78 million unique TCR beta chains by a later count, and about 12 million of them were shared. Repertoires were generated with immunoSEQ multiplex PCR, while TCRdb's copy carries only in-frame clones and drops some. The DNA gave D and trimming, while V, J and clone size come from that table. The sample lists around 150,000 clones; roughly 80% were seen once. V lost 5 bases and J lost 4, with 14 bases in between. The CDR3 is 14 amino acids. Germline CDR1 and CDR2: MNHEY and SMNVEV (reference sequence). Study results and limitations: A later analysis, which compared TCR beta chains of equal frequency, found the HLA-associated ones more clonally expanded. Listed as cytomegalovirus-associated were around 160 TCR beta chains.

Points on this clone: Its antigen is currently unknown.

Samples came from healthy bone marrow donors. The J gene is TRBJ1-2, the V gene TRBV27; D is perhaps TRBD1 (6 bases). The sequence derives from a man in his forties in good health and CMV-seronegative. Source material: PBMCs. DNA for the CDR3: TGTGCCAGCAGTAACACAGGGTTTGTCTATGGCTACACCTTC. As protein: CASSNTGFVYGYTF.